The table lists the clone carrying this T cell receptor beta chain with a few counts. No antigen is known for it. V shed 2 bases and J shed 2 bases, with 10 bases lying between them. Germline V gene lookup returns CDR1 SGHAT and CDR2 FQNNGV. The CDR3 runs 15 residues. The sample originates from a study of identical twins. Overall study results and limits: Twin sharing of out-of-frame TCR alpha was underestimated by models in monozygotic pairs. The presence of invariant MAIT and iNKT cells could partly confound analyses of zero-insertion sequences. Interpretation of the results relied on cross-sectional statistical analysis and not on following the same donors.

Each CDR3 protein gets one entry after TCRdb re-called the 5' RACE reads with MiXCR. The sample lists 250,000 or so distinct CDR3 sequences; about 9% were seen once. These data were also filed under a second study, of yellow fever vaccine responses in identical twins. That work states: The T cell response to vaccination in identical twins was reportedly partly convergent and partly personalized.

The specimen was CD8+ T cells sorted from blood. The gene calls are TRBV11-2 and TRBJ2-1, with D uncertain. The TCR was taken from a woman aged 18 to 35 in good health. In DNA, the CDR3 is TGTGCCAGCAGCTTAAACTCCCAACCCTACAATGAGCAGTTCTTC. Translation: CASSLNSQPYNEQFF.